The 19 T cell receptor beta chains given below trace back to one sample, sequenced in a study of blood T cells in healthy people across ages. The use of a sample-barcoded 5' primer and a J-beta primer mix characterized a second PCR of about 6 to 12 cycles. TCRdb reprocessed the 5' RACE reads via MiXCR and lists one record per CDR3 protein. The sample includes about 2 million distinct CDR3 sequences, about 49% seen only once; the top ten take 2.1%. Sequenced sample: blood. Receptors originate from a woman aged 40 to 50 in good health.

The CDR3 spells CASSLEEVAGTYNEQFF. For the CDR3, the DNA is TGTGCCAGCAGTTTAGAGGAGGTGGCGGGTACCTACAATGAGCAGTTCTTC. The genes are TRBV12-3 or TRBV12-4 and TRBJ2-1, with D possibly matching TRBD2 (5 bases). With 1 base removed from V and 2 bases from J, the gap between germline ends came to 15 bases. There are 17 residues in the CDR3.

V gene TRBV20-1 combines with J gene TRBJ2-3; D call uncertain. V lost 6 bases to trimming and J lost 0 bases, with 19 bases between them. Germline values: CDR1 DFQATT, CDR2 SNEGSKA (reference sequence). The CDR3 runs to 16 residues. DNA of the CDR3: TGCAGTGCCATTCAAGTACGATCCACTAGCACAGATACGCAGTATTTT. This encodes CSAIQVRSTSTDTQYF.

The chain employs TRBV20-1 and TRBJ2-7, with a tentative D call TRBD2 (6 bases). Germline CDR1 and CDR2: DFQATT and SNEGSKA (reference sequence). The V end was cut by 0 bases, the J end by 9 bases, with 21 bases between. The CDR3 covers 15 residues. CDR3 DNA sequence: TGCAGTGCTAGAGATGGGGGGTTGGGGGACGGAGGGCAGTACTTC. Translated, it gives CSARDGGLGDGGQYF.

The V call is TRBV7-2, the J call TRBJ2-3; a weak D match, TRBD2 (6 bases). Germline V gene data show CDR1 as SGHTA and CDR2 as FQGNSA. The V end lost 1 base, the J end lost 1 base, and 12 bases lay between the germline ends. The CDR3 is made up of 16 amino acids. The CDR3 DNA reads TGTGCCAGCAGCTTAGAGCGGCGGGGCGGCACAGATACGCAGTATTTT. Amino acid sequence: CASSLERRGGTDTQYF. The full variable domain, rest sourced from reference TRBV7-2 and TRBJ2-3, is GAGVSQSPSNKVTEKGKDVELRCDPISGHTALYWYRQSLGQGLEFLIYFQGNSAPDKSGLPSDRFSAERTGGSVSTLTIQRTQQEDSAVYLCASSLERRGGTDTQYFGPGTRLTVL.

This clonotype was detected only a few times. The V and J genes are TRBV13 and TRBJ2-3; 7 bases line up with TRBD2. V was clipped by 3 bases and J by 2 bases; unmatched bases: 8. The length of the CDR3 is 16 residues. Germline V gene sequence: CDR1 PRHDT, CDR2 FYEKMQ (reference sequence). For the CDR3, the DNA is TGTGCCAGCAGCTTCTTACTAGCGTCGGACACAGATACGCAGTATTTT. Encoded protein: CASSFLLASDTDTQYF.

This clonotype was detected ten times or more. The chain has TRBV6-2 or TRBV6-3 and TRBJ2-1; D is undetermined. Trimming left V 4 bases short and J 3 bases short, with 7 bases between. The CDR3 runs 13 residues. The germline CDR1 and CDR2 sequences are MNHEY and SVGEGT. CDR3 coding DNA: TGTGCCAGCAGTTCTAACAGCTACAATGAGCAGTTCTTC. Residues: CASSSNSYNEQFF.

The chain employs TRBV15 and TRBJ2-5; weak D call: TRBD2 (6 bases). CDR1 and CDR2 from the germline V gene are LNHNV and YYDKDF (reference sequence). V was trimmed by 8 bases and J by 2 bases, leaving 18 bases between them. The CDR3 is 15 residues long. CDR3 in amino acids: CATRESRGLQETQYF. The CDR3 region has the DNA TGTGCCACCCGTGAGTCGCGGGGCCTTCAAGAGACCCAGTACTTC. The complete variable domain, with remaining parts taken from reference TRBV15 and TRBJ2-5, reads DAMVIQNPRYQVTQFGKPVTLSCSQTLNHNVMYWYQQKSSQAPKLLFHYYDKDFNNEADTPDNFQSRRPNTSFCFLDIRSPGLGDTAMYLCATRESRGLQETQYFGPGTRLLVL.

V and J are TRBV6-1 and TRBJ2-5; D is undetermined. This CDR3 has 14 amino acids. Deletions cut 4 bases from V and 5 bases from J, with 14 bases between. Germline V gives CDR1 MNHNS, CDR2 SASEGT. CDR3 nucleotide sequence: TGTGCCAGCAGTGGACGGGTTAGGGCGGAGACCCAGTACTTC. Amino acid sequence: CASSGRVRAETQYF.

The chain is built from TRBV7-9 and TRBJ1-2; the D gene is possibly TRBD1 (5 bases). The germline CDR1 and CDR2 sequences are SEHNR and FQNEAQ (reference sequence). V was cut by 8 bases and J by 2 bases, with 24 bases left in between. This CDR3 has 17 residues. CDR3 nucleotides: TGTGCCAGCCGGGGAGCCTTACGGGGCGCTATGAACTATGGCTACACCTTC. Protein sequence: CASRGALRGAMNYGYTF.

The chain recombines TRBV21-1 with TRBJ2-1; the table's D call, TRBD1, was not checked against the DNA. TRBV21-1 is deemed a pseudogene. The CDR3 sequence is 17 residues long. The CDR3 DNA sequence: TGTGCCAGCAGCCCTAGGGGGCGGGACAGAACCTACAATGAGCAGTTCTTC. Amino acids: CASSPRGRDRTYNEQFF.

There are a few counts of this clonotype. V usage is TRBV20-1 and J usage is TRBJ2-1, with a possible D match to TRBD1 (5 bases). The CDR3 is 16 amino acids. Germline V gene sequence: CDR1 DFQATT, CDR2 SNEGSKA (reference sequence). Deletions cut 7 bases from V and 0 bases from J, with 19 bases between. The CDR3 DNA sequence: TGCAGTGTGGGCCCATTACAGGCGAGCTCCTACAATGAGCAGTTCTTC. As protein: CSVGPLQASSYNEQFF.

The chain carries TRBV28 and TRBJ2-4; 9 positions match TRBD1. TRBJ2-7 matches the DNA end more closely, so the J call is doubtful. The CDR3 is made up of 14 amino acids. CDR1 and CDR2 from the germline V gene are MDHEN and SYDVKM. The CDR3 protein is CASRSQGASYEQYF. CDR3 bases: TGTGCCAGCAGATCACAGGGGGCGTCGTACGAGCAGTACTTC.

CDR3 sequence reads: CSVTIRNEQYF. CDR3 nucleotides: TGCAGTGTCACGATCAGAAACGAGCAGTACTTC. The chain couples TRBV20-1 to TRBJ2-1; no firm D call. The tail of the sequence fits TRBJ2-7 better, so the J call may be wrong. This CDR3 is 11 amino acids long. CDR1 is DFQATT and CDR2 is SNEGSKA in the germline V gene (reference sequence).

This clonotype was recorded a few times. CDR3 protein: CASSLDPRAWEQYF. DNA for the CDR3: TGTGCCAGCAGCTTAGACCCCAGGGCGTGGGAGCAGTACTTC. This chain connects TRBV11-2 to TRBJ2-5, with D perhaps assigned TRBD1 or TRBD2 (5 bases each). Looked up from germline, CDR1 is SGHAT and CDR2 is FQNNGV. This CDR3 has 14 amino acids. V lost 0 bases to trimming and J lost 11 bases, with 16 bases between them.

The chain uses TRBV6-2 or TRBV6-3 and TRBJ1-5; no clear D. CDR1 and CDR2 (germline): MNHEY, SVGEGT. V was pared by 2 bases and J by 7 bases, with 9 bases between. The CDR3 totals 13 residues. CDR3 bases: TGTGCCAGCAGTTACAGGGTTCAGCAGCCCCAGCATTTT. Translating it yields CASSYRVQQPQHF.

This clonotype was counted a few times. Here the CDR3 DNA reads TGTGCCAGCAGTTACCCGGGACAGGGGGCGGATGGCTACACCTTC. Its translation: CASSYPGQGADGYTF. The chain has TRBV6-6 and TRBJ1-2; 12 nucleotides align to TRBD1. Germline values: CDR1 MNHNY, CDR2 SVGAGI (reference sequence). With 2 bases clipped from V and 6 bases from J, the junction kept 4 bases outside the gene matches. CDR3 size: 15 residues.

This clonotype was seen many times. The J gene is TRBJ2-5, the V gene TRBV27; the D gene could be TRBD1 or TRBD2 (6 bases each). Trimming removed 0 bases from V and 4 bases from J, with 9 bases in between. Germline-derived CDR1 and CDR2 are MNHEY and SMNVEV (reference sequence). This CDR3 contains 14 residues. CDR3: CASSLSPGAETQYF. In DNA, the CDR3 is TGTGCCAGCAGTTTATCGCCGGGGGCAGAGACCCAGTACTTC.

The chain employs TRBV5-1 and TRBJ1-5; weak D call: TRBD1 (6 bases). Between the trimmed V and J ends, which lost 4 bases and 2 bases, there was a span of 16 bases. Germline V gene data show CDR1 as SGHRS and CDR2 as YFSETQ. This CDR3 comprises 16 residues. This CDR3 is CASSPTGFGGNQPQHF. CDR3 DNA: TGCGCCAGCAGCCCAACAGGGTTCGGCGGCAATCAGCCCCAGCATTTT. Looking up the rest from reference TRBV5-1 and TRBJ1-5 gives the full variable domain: KAGVTQTPRYLIKTRGQQVTLSCSPISGHRSVSWYQQTPGQGLQFLFEYFSETQRNKGNFPGRFSGRQFSNSRSEMNVSTLELGDSALYLCASSPTGFGGNQPQHFGDGTRLSIL.

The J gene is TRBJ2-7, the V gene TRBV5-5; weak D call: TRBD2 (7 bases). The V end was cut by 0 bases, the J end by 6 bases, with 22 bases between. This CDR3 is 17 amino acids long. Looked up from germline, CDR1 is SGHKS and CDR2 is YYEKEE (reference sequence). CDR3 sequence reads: CASSLGRQVIAGAEQYF. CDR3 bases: TGTGCCAGCAGCTTGGGGAGACAGGTGATCGCGGGAGCCGAGCAGTACTTC.